The 29 T cell receptor beta chains below all came from one sample that was sequenced in a study of regulatory T cells in long-lasting Graves disease. This sample's time point: persistent/refractory GD, antithyroid drugs over 5 years with positive TRAb. PBMCs provided the RNA from which the TCR library was made. Building of the TCR beta libraries involved iRepertoire HTBI primers and Arm-PCR of CDR3 regions. TCRdb reprocessed the multiplex PCR reads via MiXCR and lists one record per CDR3 protein. This table holds about 340,000 distinct CDR3 sequences, about 20% found once. The sample was peripheral blood mononuclear cells (PBMCs), taken when the disease was refractory, from a patient treated with antithyroid drugs. Every receptor here comes from a female donor with Graves disease.

This clonotype was seen only a few times. One base away lies a much larger clone, so this may be a sequencing read error. The missing conserved phenylalanine or tryptophan at the end of this CDR3 makes a read error likely. The rearrangement links TRBV20-1 to TRBJ1-2; the D is unclear. CDR3 length equals 13 residues. V lost 1 base and J lost 1, with 7 bases in between. Germline lookup yields CDR1 DFQATT and CDR2 SNEGSKA (reference sequence). CDR3 protein: CSARVHSNYGYTS. The CDR3 DNA follows: TGCAGTGCTAGAGTTCACAGTAACTATGGCTACACCTCC.

This clonotype was counted a few times. This chain links TRBV6-5 with TRBJ1-2, with no clear D. V lost 4 bases and J lost 2, with 11 bases in between. Germline lookup yields CDR1 MNHEY and CDR2 SVGAGI. The CDR3 runs 14 residues. CDR3 region: CASSSGSVNYGYTF. The CDR3 DNA reads as TGTGCCAGCAGTTCGGGGAGCGTAAACTATGGCTACACCTTC.

The sample holds many counts of this clonotype. The V call is TRBV18, the J call TRBJ2-5; TRBD1 might be the D (5 bases). This CDR3 spans 13 amino acids. Trimming removed 1 base at V and 4 bases at J, with 7 bases between. Per germline, CDR1 KGHSH and CDR2 LQKENI. The CDR3 loop is CASSPRQSETQYF. CDR3 nucleotide sequence: TGTGCCAGCTCACCACGACAGTCAGAGACCCAGTACTTC.

In its sample, this clonotype was seen many times. This chain links TRBV29-1 with TRBJ2-7; perhaps D is TRBD1 or TRBD2 (7 bases each). The CDR3 extends over 13 amino acids. Germline lookup yields CDR1 SQVTM and CDR2 ANQGSEA. CDR3: CSAAGGGPVEQYF. In DNA form, the CDR3 reads TGCAGTGCCGCAGGGGGAGGGCCTGTTGAGCAGTACTTC.

This clonotype was seen repeatedly, ten times or more. The J gene is TRBJ2-6, the V gene TRBV4-2, with TRBD1 matching over 10 bases. V lost 4 bases and J lost 2; bases outside the gene matches: 5. Germline V gives CDR1 LGHNA, CDR2 YNFKEQ. The CDR3 extends over 17 amino acids. The CDR3 protein is CASSLGQGVTGANVLTF. In nucleotides, the CDR3 is TGTGCCAGCAGCCTCGGACAGGGGGTAACTGGGGCCAACGTCCTGACTTTC.

This clonotype came up many times. Compared with germline, one end of the junction differs, possibly owing to a read error. The genes are TRBV5-1 and TRBJ1-2; D is unclear. The CDR3 contains 12 residues. Germline CDR1 SGHRS, CDR2 YFSETQ. The CDR3: CASSFGGNGYTF. The CDR3 DNA reads as TGTGCCAGCAGTTTTGGCGGGAATGGCTACACCTTC.

CDR3 loop: CSATRRGSYNEQFF. CDR3 nucleotides: TGCAGTGCTACCCGTCGCGGGAGCTACAATGAGCAGTTCTTC. The chain combines TRBV20-1 with TRBJ2-1; 7 nucleotides line up with TRBD2. This CDR3 has 14 amino acids. Per germline, CDR1 DFQATT and CDR2 SNEGSKA (reference sequence). The junction had 6 bases not matched to a gene; V was cut back by 4 bases and J by 3 bases.

This clonotype was picked up a small number of times. The gene calls are TRBV18 and TRBJ2-3; D gene uncertain. With 0 bases removed from V and 3 bases from J, the gap between germline ends came to 4 bases. CDR1 is KGHSH, CDR2 LQKENI, per germline. The CDR3 contains 13 residues. CDR3 residues: CASSPPETDTQYF. The CDR3 DNA reads TGTGCCAGCTCACCACCTGAAACAGATACGCAGTATTTT.

This clonotype was counted a few times. This chain joins TRBV19 and TRBJ1-1; D gene uncertain. V shed 3 bases and J shed 11 bases, with 16 bases lying between them. Germline loops: CDR1 LNHDA, CDR2 SQIVND (reference sequence). The CDR3 length is 13 residues. The CDR3 sequence is CASSIQATRRAFF. In nucleotides, the CDR3 is TGTGCCAGTAGTATCCAGGCCACTAGGAGGGCTTTCTTT.

This chain connects TRBV7-2 to TRBJ1-1; D not resolved. V lost 1 base, J lost 7 bases, and 7 bases lay in between. The length of the CDR3 is 12 residues. Germline CDR1 and CDR2: SGHTA and FQGNSA. CDR3 amino acids: CASSLVVGEAFF. The CDR3 DNA reads as TGTGCCAGCAGCTTAGTTGTCGGTGAAGCTTTCTTT.

The V call is TRBV4-2, the J call TRBJ2-2; TRBD2 agrees at 10 bases. Per the germline V gene, CDR1 is LGHNA and CDR2 is YNFKEQ. The length of the CDR3 is 16 residues. J lost 3 bases, V lost 4 bases, and 5 bases had no gene match. The chain's CDR3 is CASSLPLAGDTGELFF. The CDR3 coding sequence is TGTGCCAGCAGCCTGCCGCTAGCGGGAGACACCGGGGAGCTGTTTTTT.

The chain links TRBV7-6 to TRBJ2-1, with D tentatively TRBD1 (6 bases). The V end was cut by 5 bases, the J end by 3 bases, with 20 bases between. This CDR3 is 17 amino acids long. Germline lookup yields CDR1 SGHVS and CDR2 FNYEAQ. CDR3 DNA sequence: TGTGCCAGCAGCCCTTACCCAAGGGACACCTACTACAATGAGCAGTTCTTC. This sequence encodes CASSPYPRDTYYNEQFF.

This clonotype was seen ten or more times. This rearrangement joins TRBV28 to TRBJ2-2; 8 nucleotides line up with TRBD1. Germline CDR1 and CDR2: MDHEN and SYDVKM. This CDR3 is 16 amino acids long. J was trimmed by 3 bases and V by 3 bases; bases with no gene match: 6. The CDR3 region has the DNA TGTGCCAGCAGTTTCGGGACAGGCACTTACACCGGGGAGCTGTTTTTT. Amino acids: CASSFGTGTYTGELFF.

The chain employs TRBV10-3 and TRBJ1-2; 10 bases align to TRBD1. Germline values: CDR1 ENHRY, CDR2 SYGVKD. V gave up 5 bases and J gave up 3 bases; unmatched junction bases: 9. The CDR3 sequence is 16 residues long. In DNA form, the CDR3 reads TGTGCCATCAGTAAGGGTGGACAGGGGGTGGACTATGGCTACACCTTC. This encodes CAISKGGQGVDYGYTF.

The V and J genes are TRBV27 and TRBJ1-1; 7 positions match TRBD1. This CDR3 has 16 amino acids. V was pared by 2 bases and J by 2 bases, with 8 bases of the junction left unmatched. CDR1 is MNHEY, CDR2 SMNVEV, per germline (reference sequence). CDR3 loop: CASSLGAGGGNTEAFF. The CDR3 DNA sequence: TGTGCCAGCAGTTTAGGGGCAGGGGGTGGCAACACTGAAGCTTTCTTT.

This clonotype has a handful of counts. This chain joins TRBV24-1 and TRBJ1-1; TRBD1 is a possible D gene (5 bases). The V end lost 5 bases, the J end lost 1 base, and 10 bases lay between the germline ends. The CDR3 contains 14 residues. Looked up from germline, CDR1 is KGHDR and CDR2 is SFDVKD. CDR3 protein: CATSASGGNTEAFF. The CDR3 nucleotides are TGTGCCACCAGTGCTTCCGGGGGGAACACTGAAGCTTTCTTT.

This rearrangement joins TRBV19 to TRBJ1-2; 7 positions agree with TRBD1. Germline V gives CDR1 LNHDA, CDR2 SQIVND (reference sequence). The CDR3 loop spans 16 amino acids. The V and J ends lost 4 bases and 7 bases, in that order; junction bases with no gene match: 15. CDR3 bases: TGTGCCAGTAGTAGAAGACAGGGTTCGCCCTCTTCTGGCTACACCTTC. Protein product: CASSRRQGSPSSGYTF. Together with reference TRBV19 and TRBJ1-2, the CDR3 gives the full variable domain: DGGITQSPKYLFRKEGQNVTLSCEQNLNHDAMYWYRQDPGQGLRLIYYSQIVNDFQKGDIAEGYSVSREKKESFPLTVTSAQKNPTAFYLCASSRRQGSPSSGYTFGSGTRLTVV.

This chain connects TRBV7-2 to TRBJ2-2; D remains ambiguous. CDR1 and CDR2 from the germline V gene are SGHTA and FQGNSA. The CDR3 contains 14 residues. V dropped 5 bases and J dropped 2 bases, with 9 bases sitting between them. CDR3 nucleotides: TGTGCCAGCAGCAAAGCGTATAACACCGGGGAGCTGTTTTTT. Protein sequence: CASSKAYNTGELFF.

This clonotype was seen repeatedly, ten times or more. The chain is built from TRBV2 and TRBJ2-5, with D tentatively TRBD1 (5 bases). The CDR3 is made up of 13 amino acids. Germline V gene lookup returns CDR1 SNHLY and CDR2 FYNNEI. With 2 bases removed from V and 5 bases from J, the gap between germline ends came to 9 bases. The CDR3 bases are TGTGCCAGCAGTGAATATGGGGCGGAGACCCAGTACTTC. This encodes CASSEYGAETQYF.

This clonotype was seen ten or more times. The rearrangement joins TRBV2 to TRBJ1-4; D unresolved. V lost 3 bases, J lost 7 bases, and 12 bases lay in between. This CDR3 contains 14 residues. The germline V gene encodes CDR1 SNHLY and CDR2 FYNNEI. CDR3: CASSDPTLGEKLFF. In nucleotides, the CDR3 is TGTGCCAGCAGTGATCCTACTTTGGGTGAAAAACTGTTTTTT.

With regard to this clonotype: Given a much more abundant clone one base away, this may be a read error. Since the CDR3 does not end with the conserved phenylalanine or tryptophan, this likely comes from a read error. V and J are TRBV3-1 and TRBJ2-5; D uncertain. V was pared by 0 bases and J by 6 bases, with 8 bases between. Germline loops: CDR1 LGHDT, CDR2 YNNKEL (reference sequence). This CDR3 spans 13 amino acids. Here the CDR3 reads CASSQDRGQTQYY. The CDR3 DNA reads as TGTGCCAGCAGCCAAGACCGCGGCCAGACCCAGTACTAC.

The V call is TRBV20-1, the J call TRBJ1-1; the D is unclear. The CDR3 has 13 amino acids. The germline V and J ends were trimmed by 3 bases and 1 base, with 9 bases remaining between them. Germline V gene sequence: CDR1 DFQATT, CDR2 SNEGSKA (reference sequence). The chain's CDR3 is CSARSDENTEAFF. In DNA form, the CDR3 reads TGCAGTGCTAGGTCAGACGAGAACACTGAAGCTTTCTTT.

The chain combines TRBV27 with TRBJ1-1, with TRBD1 matching 9 bases. The CDR3 totals 14 residues. The germline gives CDR1 MNHEY, CDR2 SMNVEV (reference sequence). V dropped 5 bases and J dropped 4; count of bases not matched to a gene: 5. The CDR3 reads CASSPGQGFTEAFF. The CDR3 nucleotides are TGTGCCAGCAGTCCTGGACAGGGGTTCACTGAAGCTTTCTTT.

This clonotype was counted only a few times. The chain combines TRBV24-1 with TRBJ1-1; tentative D call: TRBD1 (6 bases). This CDR3 has 13 residues. Trimming left V 4 bases short and J 4 bases short, with 9 bases between. Germline V CDR1 and CDR2: KGHDR, SFDVKD. CDR3 loop: CATSDRGGTEAFF. The CDR3 coding sequence is TGTGCCACCAGTGACAGGGGAGGCACTGAAGCTTTCTTT.

This clonotype was detected ten times or more. This sequence joins TRBV30 and TRBJ1-1; D is undetermined. The CDR3 spans 13 residues. Germline V lookup: CDR1 GTSNPN, CDR2 SVGIG (reference sequence). V lost 0 bases and J lost 0, with 5 bases in between. CDR3 sequence (DNA): TGTGCCTGGAGTGTTCTAATGAACACTGAAGCTTTCTTT. This translates into CAWSVLMNTEAFF.

This clonotype has at least ten counts. The rearrangement uses TRBV2 and TRBJ1-4, with TRBD1 matching over 7 bases. The CDR3 totals 14 residues. Germline-derived CDR1 and CDR2 are SNHLY and FYNNEI. V lost 4 bases and J lost 7; bases outside the gene matches: 6. CDR3 coding DNA: TGTGCCAGCAGTGCAATGGGACAGCCTGAAAAACTGTTTTTT. Translating gives CASSAMGQPEKLFF. Combining the CDR3 with reference TRBV2 and TRBJ1-4 gives the whole variable domain EPEVTQTPSHQVTQMGQEVILRCVPISNHLYFYWYRQILGQKVEFLVSFYNNEISEKSEIFDDQFSVERPDGSNFTLKIRSTKLEDSAMYFCASSAMGQPEKLFFGSGTQLSVL.

This clonotype was detected ten times or more. The chain combines TRBV6-2 or TRBV6-3 with TRBJ1-2; no clear D. CDR3 length: 13 amino acids. Trimming shortened V by 2 bases and J by 6 bases, and 10 bases separated the two germline ends. The V gene's germline CDR1 is MNHEY and CDR2 SVGEGT. CDR3 DNA: TGTGCCAGCAGTTACGGGAAGGAGAATGGCTACACCTTC. This codes for CASSYGKENGYTF.

This clonotype occurred many times. The rearrangement links TRBV11-2 to TRBJ2-7, with TRBD1 identical over 7 bases. CDR1 is SGHAT and CDR2 is FQNNGV in the germline V gene. The CDR3 length is 15 residues. V shed 4 bases, J shed 4 bases, and the junction held 10 bases outside the gene matches. The CDR3 sequence: CASSSDRDLFYEQYF. CDR3 DNA sequence: TGTGCCAGCAGCTCCGACAGGGATCTTTTTTACGAGCAGTACTTC. Full variable domain (rest looked up from reference TRBV11-2 and TRBJ2-7): EAGVAQSPRYKIIEKRQSVAFWCNPISGHATLYWYQQILGQGPKLLIQFQNNGVVDDSQLPKDRFSAERLKGVDSTLKIQPAKLEDSAVYLCASSSDRDLFYEQYFGPGTRLTVT.

This clonotype occurred many times. This sequence joins TRBV29-1 and TRBJ1-2; D is perhaps TRBD1 (5 bases). This CDR3 is built from 12 residues. The germline V gene encodes CDR1 SQVTM and CDR2 ANQGSEA. Trimming pared 3 bases from V and 4 bases from J, leaving 9 bases between. Here the CDR3 reads CSVDGGGYGYTF. Here the CDR3 DNA reads TGCAGCGTTGACGGCGGGGGCTATGGCTACACCTTC.